This TCR beta chain was captured by sequencing in a study of beta chain features in type 1 diabetes. Findings and caveats of the study: Significant though moderate, a shortening of TCRB CDR3s appeared in all four CD4+ subsets of Type 1 diabetes patients.

As every portion of the isolated RNA was reverse transcribed, the sequencing read expressed TCRB transcripts. The repertoire was sequenced with immunoSEQ multiplex PCR; TCRdb's copy has only in-frame clones and lacks some. The data show 120,000 to 150,000 clones, about an eighth seen once. Germline-derived CDR1 and CDR2 are GTSNPN and SVGIG (reference sequence). Deletions cut 0 bases from V and 14 bases from J, with 16 bases between. The CDR3 has 12 residues. One heparinised draw, averaging around 120 mL, was taken per donor. This clone has a count of ten or more. The target antigen is unknown. This receptor was taken from a man aged 18-30 years with type 1 diabetes. The J gene is TRBJ1-1, the V gene TRBV30; no firm D call. Specimen: central memory CD4+ T cells from blood. This CDR3 is CAWSVSGPGGFF. The CDR3 region has the DNA TGTGCCTGGAGTGTATCTGGGCCCGGCGGGTTCTTT.